Below, 30 T cell receptor beta chains from the same sample are listed, as sequenced in a study of shared T cell receptors in the human thymus. The assay was immunoSEQ multiplex PCR, and TCRdb's table has in-frame clones only and misses some. This table has over 650,000 clones, 80% to 90% appearing once. The sample was also reused in another study, on human thymus T cells.

The sequencing input was thymocytes. The receptors here all came from a boy under two years old with a congenital heart defect.

The genes are TRBV18 and TRBJ2-4; 7 bases line up with TRBD1. There are 13 residues in the CDR3. V shed 5 bases, J shed 9 bases, and the junction held 7 bases outside the gene matches. Germline values: CDR1 KGHSH, CDR2 LQKENI. Here the CDR3 reads CASSGPTGAIQYF. CDR3 sequence (DNA): TGTGCCAGCTCAGGGCCAACAGGGGCCATTCAGTACTTC.

The J gene is TRBJ2-2, the V gene TRBV6-5; 9 nucleotides match TRBD1. Germline-derived CDR1 and CDR2 are MNHEY and SVGAGI. V trimming: 5 bases; J trimming: 6 bases; junction bases outside the gene matches: 4. CDR3 length: 14 amino acids. Here the CDR3 DNA reads TGTGCCAGCAGTCGGGACAGGGCGGCCGGGGAGCTGTTTTTT. Translated: CASSRDRAAGELFF.

The chain links TRBV6-1 to TRBJ2-7; D uncertain. Germline CDR1 MNHNS, CDR2 SASEGT. V shed 4 bases and J shed 4 bases, with 17 bases lying between them. The CDR3 consists of 15 residues. CDR3 sequence: CASSASLVVGYEQYF. The CDR3 DNA sequence: TGTGCCAGCAGTGCTTCGCTAGTAGTAGGTTACGAGCAGTACTTC.

The V call is TRBV11-2, the J call TRBJ2-5; 9 bases line up with TRBD1. V was clipped by 5 bases and J by 2 bases; unmatched bases: 3. Germline lookup yields CDR1 SGHAT and CDR2 FQNNGV. The CDR3 covers 14 residues. The CDR3 loop reads CASSPTGGQETQYF. The CDR3 region has the DNA TGTGCCAGCAGCCCGACAGGGGGGCAAGAGACCCAGTACTTC.

The gene calls are TRBV9 and TRBJ1-2; D is unclear. CDR1 SGDLS and CDR2 YYNGEE come from the germline V gene. The CDR3 sequence is 14 residues long. The germline V and J ends were trimmed by 0 bases and 3 bases, with 9 bases remaining between them. The CDR3, as DNA: TGTGCCAGCAGCGTAGGTAGAATTGACTATGGCTACACCTTC. Translating it yields CASSVGRIDYGYTF.

V is TRBV19 and J is TRBJ2-1; TRBD2 aligns across 13 bases. The CDR3 runs to 18 residues. Trimming removed 4 bases from V and 5 bases from J; junction bases left unmatched: 11. The V gene's germline CDR1 is LNHDA and CDR2 SQIVND (reference sequence). CDR3 in DNA: TGTGCCAGTAGTAAAAATGGACTAGCGGGAGTCTGGGACAATGAGCAGTTCTTC. The encoded protein is CASSKNGLAGVWDNEQFF.

V gene TRBV27 combines with J gene TRBJ2-7; unclear D gene. Trimming took 2 bases from V and 2 from J, leaving 7 bases between them. Germline V gene sequence: CDR1 MNHEY, CDR2 SMNVEV (reference sequence). The CDR3 runs 13 residues. As DNA, the CDR3 is TGTGCCAGCAGTTTAAGACGGGCCTACGAGCAGTACTTC. Residues: CASSLRRAYEQYF.

Only a few counts were recorded for this clone. The rearrangement joins TRBV5-4 to TRBJ1-6, with D possibly matching TRBD1 (5 bases). The CDR3 is made up of 17 amino acids. Germline loops: CDR1 SGHNT, CDR2 YYREEE (reference sequence). With 7 bases removed from V and 7 bases from J, the gap between germline ends came to 24 bases. The CDR3 nucleotides read TGTGCCAGCGGCCAAAAAGCCATTGGGACTTTAAATTCACCCCTCCACTTT. Amino acid sequence: CASGQKAIGTLNSPLHF.

The chain recombines TRBV5-4 with TRBJ1-1; 7 positions agree with TRBD1. From germline, CDR1 is SGHNT and CDR2 YYREEE (reference sequence). The CDR3 covers 15 residues. With 2 bases clipped from V and 4 bases from J, the junction kept 8 bases outside the gene matches. The CDR3 here is CASSFLRQGSTEAFF. The CDR3, as DNA: TGTGCCAGCAGCTTCTTAAGACAGGGCAGCACTGAAGCTTTCTTT.

The V call is TRBV7-2, the J call TRBJ2-1, with TRBD1 as a possible D gene (5 bases). CDR3 length: 14 amino acids. The ends were cut back, 1 base at V and 8 bases at J, with 12 bases in the middle. From germline, CDR1 is SGHTA and CDR2 FQGNSA. For the CDR3, the DNA is TGTGCCAGCAGCTTAGAGACAGCGACGCATGAGCAGTTCTTC. Residues: CASSLETATHEQFF.

This sequence joins TRBV9 and TRBJ2-5; 9 bases are a match to TRBD1. Losses at the gene ends were 4 bases for V and 5 bases for J; bases not matched to a gene: 12. This CDR3 spans 16 amino acids. Germline V gene lookup returns CDR1 SGDLS and CDR2 YYNGEE. CDR3 residues: CASSPSGQGRRETQYF. The CDR3 nucleotides are TGTGCCAGCAGCCCATCGGGACAGGGAAGAAGGGAGACCCAGTACTTC.

This clone was seen a few times. The chain joins TRBV6-6 to TRBJ1-3, with D possibly matching TRBD1 (6 bases). Germline V gives CDR1 MNHNY, CDR2 SVGAGI (reference sequence). CDR3 size: 15 residues. With 6 bases removed from V and 2 bases from J, the gap between germline ends came to 14 bases. CDR3 bases: TGTGCCAGCAGCCCACAGGGTGAAGCTGGAAACACCATATATTTT. It specifies CASSPQGEAGNTIYF.

The chain carries TRBV2 and TRBJ2-7; 14 nucleotides agree with TRBD2. Germline trimming cut 6 bases from V and 3 bases from J; bases unmatched to any gene: 10. CDR1 is SNHLY, CDR2 FYNNEI, per germline. The CDR3 has 17 residues. CDR3 DNA: TGTGCCAGCAGAGATGGGACTAGCGGGAGATCCCTCTACGAGCAGTACTTC. Protein: CASRDGTSGRSLYEQYF.

The J gene is TRBJ2-7, the V gene TRBV14; 9 nucleotides align to TRBD1. The CDR3 has 18 amino acids. Germline lookup yields CDR1 SGHDN and CDR2 FVKESK. Trimming took 1 base from V and 5 from J; bases not matched to a gene: 15. This CDR3 is CASSQAGGTGLTRHEQYF. In DNA, the CDR3 is TGTGCCAGCAGCCAAGCTGGGGGGACAGGGCTTACACGTCACGAGCAGTACTTC. The variable domain in full, with the rest retrieved from reference TRBV14 and TRBJ2-7, is EAGVTQFPSHSVIEKGQTVTLRCDPISGHDNLYWYRRVMGKEIKFLLHFVKESKQDESGMPNNRFLAERTGGTYSTLKVQPAELEDSGVYFCASSQAGGTGLTRHEQYFGPGTRLTVT.

The V call is TRBV14, the J call TRBJ1-1; the match to TRBD1 covers 8 bases. V trimming: 3 bases; J trimming: 1 base; junction bases outside the gene matches: 13. Germline lookup yields CDR1 SGHDN and CDR2 FVKESK. The CDR3 is 18 amino acids. CDR3 in DNA: TGTGCCAGCAGCCATACGTTCGGACAGGGAAAGGCGAACACTGAAGCTTTCTTT. Protein product: CASSHTFGQGKANTEAFF.

Turning to this clone: Because it lacks the conserved phenylalanine or tryptophan at the end, this CDR3 is likely a read error. It is unclear where the CDR3 begins or ends on the DNA, so no DNA is shown, and the CDR3 is as TCRdb lists it. The V gene is TRBV28, the J gene TRBJ2-7; no check of the table's D call, TRBD1, against the DNA was made. CDR1 and CDR2 (germline): MDHEN, SYDVKM. The CDR3 region is 11 residues in length, termini included. The chain's CDR3 is CASSFYRGIRS.

The chain recombines TRBV4-3 with TRBJ2-7, with 9 bases aligning to TRBD2. The germline V gene has CDR1 LGHNA and CDR2 YSLEER. J was trimmed by 5 bases and V by 0 bases; bases with no gene match: 11. The CDR3 is 17 residues long. The CDR3 nucleotides read TGCGCCAGCAGCCAAGACGGTGCTTGGCGGGGGGGCCACGAGCAGTACTTC. Amino acids: CASSQDGAWRGGHEQYF.

This clone came up a few times. The chain combines TRBV6-5 with TRBJ1-3, with TRBD1 as a possible D gene (5 bases). V lost 0 bases and J 0 bases, leaving 9 bases between the germline ends. The CDR3 spans 16 residues. Germline CDR1 reads MNHEY; CDR2 reads SVGAGI. Here the CDR3 reads CASSYSADISGNTIYF. The CDR3 DNA reads TGTGCCAGCAGTTACTCGGCGGACATCTCTGGAAACACCATATATTTT.

The chain uses TRBV30 and TRBJ1-5; a possible D gene is TRBD1 (5 bases). This CDR3 has 13 residues. The germline CDR1 and CDR2 sequences are GTSNPN and SVGIG (reference sequence). V was clipped by 4 bases and J by 2 bases, with 9 bases between them. CDR3 sequence reads: CAWIAGGNQPQHF. The DNA of the CDR3 is TGTGCCTGGATAGCGGGGGGCAATCAGCCCCAGCATTTT.

The chain couples TRBV5-8 to TRBJ2-7; D perhaps matches TRBD2 (6 bases). This CDR3 contains 16 residues. Trimming took 4 bases from V and 5 from J, leaving 22 bases between them. Germline lookup yields CDR1 SGHTS and CDR2 YDEGEE. In nucleotides, the CDR3 is TGTGCCAGCAGCAATACCGGACGGGGACTCCCCGACGAGCAGTACTTC. Translated, it gives CASSNTGRGLPDEQYF.

The rearrangement links TRBV4-1 to TRBJ1-6; possible D gene TRBD1, 5 bases. The V end lost 0 bases, the J end lost 9 bases, and 9 bases lay between the germline ends. Per the germline V gene, CDR1 is MGHRA and CDR2 is YSYEKL. CDR3 length: 14 amino acids. CDR3 coding DNA: TGCGCCAGCAGCCAAGAATTAGGGGTTTCACCCCTCCACTTT. Translated: CASSQELGVSPLHF.

The chain couples TRBV28 to TRBJ2-7, with TRBD1 as a possible D gene (6 bases). Between the trimmed V and J ends, which lost 6 bases and 2 bases, there was a span of 17 bases. Germline V lookup: CDR1 MDHEN, CDR2 SYDVKM. The CDR3 runs 15 residues. The CDR3 reads CASSIRQEITYEQYF. In nucleotides, the CDR3 is TGTGCCAGCAGCATCCGACAGGAGATTACCTACGAGCAGTACTTC.

V usage is TRBV28 and J usage is TRBJ2-5, with 8 bases matching TRBD1. This CDR3 is built from 15 residues. V lost 6 bases, J lost 4 bases, and 10 bases stayed unmatched. From germline, CDR1 is MDHEN and CDR2 SYDVKM. The CDR3 coding sequence is TGTGCCAGCAGGGGTTATCGACAGGGGATAGAGACCCAGTACTTC. It translates to CASRGYRQGIETQYF.

CDR3 sequence: CASSPTGVTVTGNQPQHF. The CDR3 nucleotides read TGCGCCAGCAGTCCAACGGGGGTGACTGTGACAGGGAATCAGCCCCAGCATTTT. V is TRBV4-1 and J is TRBJ1-5, with 7 bases matching TRBD1. J gave up 4 bases and V 6 bases, and 18 bases lay outside the gene matches. The germline V gene has CDR1 MGHRA and CDR2 YSYEKL. The CDR3 runs 18 residues.

This rearrangement joins TRBV27 to TRBJ1-6; D gene ambiguous. Germline lookup yields CDR1 MNHEY and CDR2 SMNVEV (reference sequence). CDR3 length: 13 residues. V was cut by 1 base and J by 8 bases, with 6 bases left in between. The CDR3 is CASSLFSDSPLHF. CDR3 nucleotide sequence: TGTGCCAGCAGTTTATTCTCGGATTCACCCCTCCACTTT.

The J gene is TRBJ2-7, the V gene TRBV14; a weak D match, TRBD2 (6 bases). The V and J ends lost 0 bases and 7 bases respectively, with 10 bases between them. The germline V gene has CDR1 SGHDN and CDR2 FVKESK. The CDR3 covers 13 residues. In nucleotides, the CDR3 is TGTGCCAGCAGCCAAGAACCAGGGAGGGAGCAGTACTTC. Translation gives CASSQEPGREQYF. The entire variable domain, with the rest obtained from reference TRBV14 and TRBJ2-7, is as follows: EAGVTQFPSHSVIEKGQTVTLRCDPISGHDNLYWYRRVMGKEIKFLLHFVKESKQDESGMPNNRFLAERTGGTYSTLKVQPAELEDSGVYFCASSQEPGREQYFGPGTRLTVT.

The chain employs TRBV7-7 and TRBJ2-5; D ambiguous. Germline-derived CDR1 and CDR2 are SSHAT and FNYEAQ (reference sequence). This CDR3 contains 14 residues. CDR3 DNA sequence: TGTGCTAGCTCCCAATCGCTAGTGGTCGAGACCCAGTACTTC. Its protein is CASSQSLVVETQYF.

The chain carries TRBV4-3 and TRBJ2-2; 8 positions agree with TRBD2. Germline trimming cut 0 bases from V and 0 bases from J; bases unmatched to any gene: 3. CDR3 length: 17 residues. CDR1 is LGHNA and CDR2 is YSLEER in the germline V gene. Here the CDR3 reads CASSQDWRGANTGELFF. DNA for the CDR3: TGCGCCAGCAGCCAAGATTGGCGGGGGGCGAACACCGGGGAGCTGTTTTTT.

V and J are TRBV7-9 and TRBJ1-3; 7 positions agree with TRBD1. From germline, CDR1 is SEHNR and CDR2 FQNEAQ (reference sequence). Trimming removed 5 bases from V and 4 bases from J; junction bases left unmatched: 11. The CDR3 extends over 16 amino acids. CDR3 sequence (DNA): TGTGCCAGCAGCCGACCGGACAGGATTCGGGGAAACACCATATATTTT. It specifies CASSRPDRIRGNTIYF.

The gene calls are TRBV4-3 and TRBJ2-7; 10 nucleotides line up with TRBD1. The V gene's germline CDR1 is LGHNA and CDR2 YSLEER. CDR3 size: 17 residues. Losses at the gene ends were 4 bases for V and 1 base for J; bases not matched to a gene: 10. The CDR3 sequence is CASSPDKRDRGSYEQYF. DNA for the CDR3: TGCGCCAGCAGCCCCGACAAGAGGGACAGGGGATCCTACGAGCAGTACTTC.